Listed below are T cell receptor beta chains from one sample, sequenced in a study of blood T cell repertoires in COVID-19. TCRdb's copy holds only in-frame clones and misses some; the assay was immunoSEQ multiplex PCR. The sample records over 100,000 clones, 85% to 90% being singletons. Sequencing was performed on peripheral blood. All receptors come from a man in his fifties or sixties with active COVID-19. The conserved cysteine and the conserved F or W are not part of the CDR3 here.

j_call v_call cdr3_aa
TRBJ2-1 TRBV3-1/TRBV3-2 ASSQNVGSSGGSGGEF
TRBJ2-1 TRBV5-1 ASSSQTGPLNEQF
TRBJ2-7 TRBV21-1 ASSKDRRGRVYEQY
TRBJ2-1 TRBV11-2 ASSLGYGGPSSYNEQF
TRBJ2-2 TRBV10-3 ATQGSGELF
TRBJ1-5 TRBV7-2 ASSLPGRPQH
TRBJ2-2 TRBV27 ASSGQGLYTGELF
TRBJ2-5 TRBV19 ASSIGLAGGRQETQY
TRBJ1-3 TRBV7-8 ASSRGGGNTIY
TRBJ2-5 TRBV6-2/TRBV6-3 ASSYSPPGLAGGPQETQY